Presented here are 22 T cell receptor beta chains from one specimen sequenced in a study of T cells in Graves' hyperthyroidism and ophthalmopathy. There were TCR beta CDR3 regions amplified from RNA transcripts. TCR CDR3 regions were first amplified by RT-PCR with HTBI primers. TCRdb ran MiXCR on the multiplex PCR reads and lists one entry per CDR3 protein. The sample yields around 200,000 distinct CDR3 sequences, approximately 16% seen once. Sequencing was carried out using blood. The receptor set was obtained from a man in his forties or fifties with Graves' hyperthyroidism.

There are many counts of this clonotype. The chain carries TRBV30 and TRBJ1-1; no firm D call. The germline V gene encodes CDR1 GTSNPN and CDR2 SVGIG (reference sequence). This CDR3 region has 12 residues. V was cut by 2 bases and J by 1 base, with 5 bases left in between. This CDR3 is CAWSKRNTEAFF. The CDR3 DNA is TGTGCCTGGAGTAAGAGGAACACTGAAGCTTTCTTT.

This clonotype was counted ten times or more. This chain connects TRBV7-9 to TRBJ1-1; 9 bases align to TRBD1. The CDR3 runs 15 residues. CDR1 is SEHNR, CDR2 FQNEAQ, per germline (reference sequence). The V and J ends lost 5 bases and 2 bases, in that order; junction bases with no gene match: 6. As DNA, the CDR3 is TGTGCCAGCAGCCTCGGACAGGGGATAAACACTGAAGCTTTCTTT. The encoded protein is CASSLGQGINTEAFF.

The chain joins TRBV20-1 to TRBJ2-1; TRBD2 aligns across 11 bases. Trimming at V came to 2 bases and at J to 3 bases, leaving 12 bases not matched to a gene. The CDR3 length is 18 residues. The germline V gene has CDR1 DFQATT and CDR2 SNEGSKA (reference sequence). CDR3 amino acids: CSARPRGRLAGNYNEQFF. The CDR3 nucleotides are TGCAGTGCTAGACCCCGAGGTAGACTAGCGGGAAACTACAATGAGCAGTTCTTC.

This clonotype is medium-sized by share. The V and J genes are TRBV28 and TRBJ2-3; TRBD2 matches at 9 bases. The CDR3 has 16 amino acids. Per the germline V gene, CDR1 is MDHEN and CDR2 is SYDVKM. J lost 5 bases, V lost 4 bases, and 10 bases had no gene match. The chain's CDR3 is CASSSQSGGFKDTQYF. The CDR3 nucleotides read TGTGCCAGCAGTTCCCAGAGCGGGGGGTTTAAAGATACGCAGTATTTT.

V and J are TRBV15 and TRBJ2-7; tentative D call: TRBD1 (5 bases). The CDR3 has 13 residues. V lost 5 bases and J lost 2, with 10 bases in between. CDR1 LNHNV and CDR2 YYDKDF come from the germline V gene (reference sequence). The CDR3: CATSVKGPYEQYF. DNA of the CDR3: TGTGCCACCAGCGTCAAGGGGCCCTACGAGCAGTACTTC.

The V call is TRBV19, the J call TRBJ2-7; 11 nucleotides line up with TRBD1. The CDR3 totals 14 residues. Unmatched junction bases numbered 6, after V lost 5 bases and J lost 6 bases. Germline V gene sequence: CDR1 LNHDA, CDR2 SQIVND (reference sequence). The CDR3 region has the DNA TGTGCCAGTAGTGGGACAGGGGGATTAGGCGAGCAGTACTTC. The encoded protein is CASSGTGGLGEQYF. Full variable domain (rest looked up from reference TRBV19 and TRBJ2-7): DGGITQSPKYLFRKEGQNVTLSCEQNLNHDAMYWYRQDPGQGLRLIYYSQIVNDFQKGDIAEGYSVSREKKESFPLTVTSAQKNPTAFYLCASSGTGGLGEQYFGPGTRLTVT.

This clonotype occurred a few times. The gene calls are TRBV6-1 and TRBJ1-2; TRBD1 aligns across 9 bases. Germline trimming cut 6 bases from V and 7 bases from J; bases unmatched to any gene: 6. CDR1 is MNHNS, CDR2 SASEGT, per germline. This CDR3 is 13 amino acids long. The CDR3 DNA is TGTGCCAGCAGCCGAACAGGGGGCGGTGGCTACACCTTC. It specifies CASSRTGGGGYTF.

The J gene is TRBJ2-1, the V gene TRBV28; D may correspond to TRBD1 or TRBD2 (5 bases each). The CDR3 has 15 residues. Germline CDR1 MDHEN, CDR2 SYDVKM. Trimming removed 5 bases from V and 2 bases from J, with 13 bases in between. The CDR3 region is CASSLRTGPYNEQFF. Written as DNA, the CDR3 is TGTGCCAGCAGTCTCCGGACGGGACCCTACAATGAGCAGTTCTTC.

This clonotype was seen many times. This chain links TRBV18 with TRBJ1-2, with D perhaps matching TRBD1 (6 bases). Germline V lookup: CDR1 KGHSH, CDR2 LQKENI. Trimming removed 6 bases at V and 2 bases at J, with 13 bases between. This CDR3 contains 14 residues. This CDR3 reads CASSTGGTNYGYTF. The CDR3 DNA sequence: TGTGCCAGCTCGACGGGGGGCACCAACTATGGCTACACCTTC. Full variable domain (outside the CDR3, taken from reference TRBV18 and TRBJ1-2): NAGVMQNPRHLVRRRGQEARLRCSPMKGHSHVYWYRQLPEEGLKFMVYLQKENIIDESGMPKERFSAEFPKEGPSILRIQQVVRGDSAAYFCASSTGGTNYGYTFGSGTRLTVV.

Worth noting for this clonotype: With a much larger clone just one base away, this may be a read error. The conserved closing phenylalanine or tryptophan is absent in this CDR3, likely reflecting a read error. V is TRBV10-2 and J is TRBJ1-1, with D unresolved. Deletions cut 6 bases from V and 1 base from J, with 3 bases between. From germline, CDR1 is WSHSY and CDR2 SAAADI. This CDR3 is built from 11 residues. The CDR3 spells CASRENTEAFL. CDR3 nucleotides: TGCGCCAGCAGGGAGAACACTGAAGCTTTCCTT.

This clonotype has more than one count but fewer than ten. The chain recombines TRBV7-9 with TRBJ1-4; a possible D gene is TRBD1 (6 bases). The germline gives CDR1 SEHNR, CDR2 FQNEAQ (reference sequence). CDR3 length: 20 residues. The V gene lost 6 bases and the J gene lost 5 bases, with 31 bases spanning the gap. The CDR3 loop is CASSFSHSGASPSKNEKLFF. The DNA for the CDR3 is TGTGCCAGCAGTTTTAGCCATTCAGGGGCGTCGCCGTCGAAAAATGAAAAACTGTTTTTT.

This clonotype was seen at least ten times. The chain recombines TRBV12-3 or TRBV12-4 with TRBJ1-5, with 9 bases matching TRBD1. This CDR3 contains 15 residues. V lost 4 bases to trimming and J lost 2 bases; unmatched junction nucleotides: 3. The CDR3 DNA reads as TGTGCCAGCAGTTCGGGACAGGGCGGCAATCAGCCCCAGCATTTT. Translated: CASSSGQGGNQPQHF.

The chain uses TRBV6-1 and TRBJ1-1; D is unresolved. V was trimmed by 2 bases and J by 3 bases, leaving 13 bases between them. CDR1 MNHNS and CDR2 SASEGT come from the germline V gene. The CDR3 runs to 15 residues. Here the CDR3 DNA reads TGTGCCAGCAGTGAATTGAGACCAATGGACACTGAAGCTTTCTTT. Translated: CASSELRPMDTEAFF.

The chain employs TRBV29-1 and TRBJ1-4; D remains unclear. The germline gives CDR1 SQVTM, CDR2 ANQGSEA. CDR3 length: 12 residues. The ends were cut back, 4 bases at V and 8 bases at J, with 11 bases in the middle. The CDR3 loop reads CSVGESQEKLFF. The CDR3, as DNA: TGCAGCGTTGGAGAGTCGCAAGAAAAACTGTTTTTT.

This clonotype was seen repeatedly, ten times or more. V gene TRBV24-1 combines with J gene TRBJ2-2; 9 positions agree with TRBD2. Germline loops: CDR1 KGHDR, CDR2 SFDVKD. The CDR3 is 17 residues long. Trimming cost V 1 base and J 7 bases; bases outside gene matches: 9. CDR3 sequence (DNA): TGTGCCACCAGTGATTTAGGCGCCGGGACTAGCTTCGGGGAGCTGTTTTTT. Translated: CATSDLGAGTSFGELFF.

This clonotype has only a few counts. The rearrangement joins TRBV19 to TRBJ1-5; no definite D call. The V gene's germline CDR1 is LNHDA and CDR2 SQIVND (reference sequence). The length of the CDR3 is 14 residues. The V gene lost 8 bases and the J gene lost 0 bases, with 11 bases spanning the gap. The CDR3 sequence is CASQDGYSNQPQHF. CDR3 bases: TGTGCCAGTCAGGACGGATATAGCAATCAGCCCCAGCATTTT.

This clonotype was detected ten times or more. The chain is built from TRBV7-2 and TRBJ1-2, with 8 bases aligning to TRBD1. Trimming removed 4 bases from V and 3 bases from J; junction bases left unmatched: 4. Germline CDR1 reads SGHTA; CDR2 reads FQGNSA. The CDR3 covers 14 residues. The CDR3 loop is CASSSSTGDYGYTF. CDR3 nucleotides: TGTGCCAGCAGCTCCTCGACAGGGGACTATGGCTACACCTTC. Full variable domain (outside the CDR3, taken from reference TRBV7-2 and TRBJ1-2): GAGVSQSPSNKVTEKGKDVELRCDPISGHTALYWYRQSLGQGLEFLIYFQGNSAPDKSGLPSDRFSAERTGGSVSTLTIQRTQQEDSAVYLCASSSSTGDYGYTFGSGTRLTVV.

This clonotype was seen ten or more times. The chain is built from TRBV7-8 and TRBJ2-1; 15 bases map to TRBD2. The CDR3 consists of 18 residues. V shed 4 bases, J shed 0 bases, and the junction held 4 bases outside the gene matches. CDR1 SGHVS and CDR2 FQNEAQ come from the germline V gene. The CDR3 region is CASSSGTSGGSSYNEQFF. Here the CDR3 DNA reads TGTGCCAGCAGCTCCGGGACTAGCGGGGGGTCCTCCTACAATGAGCAGTTCTTC.

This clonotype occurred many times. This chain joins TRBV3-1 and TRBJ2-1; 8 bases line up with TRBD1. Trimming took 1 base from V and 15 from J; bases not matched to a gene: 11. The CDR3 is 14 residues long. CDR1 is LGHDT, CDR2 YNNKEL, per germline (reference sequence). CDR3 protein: CASSQGQGLGERFF. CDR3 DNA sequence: TGTGCCAGCAGCCAAGGACAGGGGTTAGGGGAAAGGTTCTTC.

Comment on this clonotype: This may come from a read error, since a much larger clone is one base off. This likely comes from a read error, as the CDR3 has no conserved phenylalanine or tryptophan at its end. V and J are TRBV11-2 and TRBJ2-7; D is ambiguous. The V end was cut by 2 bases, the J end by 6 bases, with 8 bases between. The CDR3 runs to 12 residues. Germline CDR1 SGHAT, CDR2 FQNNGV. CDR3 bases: TGTGCCAGCAGCTTACCGACATTCGAGCAGTACCTC. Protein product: CASSLPTFEQYL.

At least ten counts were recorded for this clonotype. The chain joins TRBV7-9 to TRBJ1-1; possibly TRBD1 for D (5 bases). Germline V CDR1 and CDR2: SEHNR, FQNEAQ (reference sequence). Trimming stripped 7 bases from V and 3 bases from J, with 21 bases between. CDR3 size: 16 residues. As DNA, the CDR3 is TGTGCCAGCAATACCGGCTTAGAGGGGCCCTACACTGAAGCTTTCTTT. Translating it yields CASNTGLEGPYTEAFF.

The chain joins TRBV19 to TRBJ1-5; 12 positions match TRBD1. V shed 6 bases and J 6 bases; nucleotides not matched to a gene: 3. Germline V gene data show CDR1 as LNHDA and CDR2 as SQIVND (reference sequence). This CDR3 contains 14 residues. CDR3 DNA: TGTGCCAGTAGGGGACAGGGGGCGATTCAGCCCCAGCATTTT. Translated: CASRGQGAIQPQHF.